This T cell receptor (beta chain) was captured by sequencing in a study of OX40 agonist ivuxolimab in advanced cancers. As for the study more broadly: The costimulatory receptor OX40 (CD134) was targeted by ivuxolimab, a fully human IgG2 agonistic monoclonal antibody. Intravenous ivuxolimab was administered to patients every 2 weeks at six dose levels: 0.01, 0.1, 0.3, 1.5, 3 and 10 mg/kg. Of the roughly 51 patients in dose escalation, 19 had hepatocellular carcinoma, some 15 had melanoma, 9 had renal cell carcinoma and 9 had head and neck cancer. In the dose-escalation cohort, approximately 82% of patients were male, and the mean age was approximately 60 years, with a range of roughly 23 to 85. Patients were allowed to have had prior anti-PD-1, anti-PD-L1 or anti-CTLA-4 therapy, and more than 30% of the dose-escalation patients had previously received checkpoint inhibitors. Partial responses were achieved by three dose-escalation patients, of whom one had hepatocellular carcinoma and two had cutaneous melanoma. The point of sequencing TCRbeta in the periphery was to test whether ivuxolimab changed TCR sequence diversity and drove clonal T-cell expansion. The paper reports the monotherapy dose-escalation portion (N of about 50 patients) of the phase I ivuxolimab trial.

For sequencing of the TCRbeta CDR3 region, genomic DNA was extracted from the sorted cells. TCRbeta CDR3 regions were sequenced using the immunoSEQ Assay. TCRdb retrieved this table from immuneACCESS and kept in-frame rearrangements only. Not all clones are present; in checked studies, unresolved V genes account for under half, and no reason is known for the remainder. A total of tens of thousands of clones appear in this sample, 65% to 85% of them only once. About 7% of the sample is held by the ten biggest clonotypes. Points the paper makes about the study in general: Low levels of normalized T-cell clonal expansion were also shown by some nonresponding patients. Which antigens the clonally expanded peripheral T cells were specific for was not determined. In partial responders in the 0.1-3.0 mg/kg groups, normalized peripheral clonal expansion was found to be among the lowest, especially among CD8+ T cells. At doses of 0.1 to 3.0 mg/kg, clonal expansion of both CD4+ and CD8+ blood T cells was observed from baseline to week 6. After ivuxolimab, CD8+ T cells had more expanded clones than CD4+ T cells on average.

The CDR3, cysteine through phenylalanine, is 11 amino acids long. Only CDR3 DNA remains: 33 bases, in frame from the first base. From the germline V gene, CDR1 is MGHRA and CDR2 is YSYEKL. The trial excluded patients who had a history of autoimmune disease or were on systemic immunosuppression. In every dose cohort, peripheral blood was drawn for TCR sequencing at baseline, cycle 4 day 1, and cycle 7 day 1. Samples came from an open-label, multicenter, first-in-human phase I dose-escalation trial of ivuxolimab. Adults with locally advanced or metastatic melanoma, renal cell carcinoma, hepatocellular carcinoma or head and neck squamous cell carcinoma were enrolled in the trial. Before TCR sequencing, CD4+ T cells and CD8+ T cells from peripheral blood were sorted into separate populations. A word on this clone: Its antigen target is currently unknown. The record has no base qualities; no much larger clone is one base away.

Material: CD4+ or CD8+ T cells sorted from blood, obtained in a trial of the OX40 agonist ivuxolimab. This clonotype was obtained from an adult with an advanced solid tumor such as melanoma, head and neck, liver or kidney cancer. Rearrangement joined TRBV4-1 to TRBJ2-5; the D gene is possibly TRBD2, with 5 bases matching. The J call is uncertain, as TRBJ2-7 better fits the DNA end. The CDR3 region has the sequence CASGSRYEQYF. The DNA is as follows: TGCGCCAGCGGGAGTCGATACGAGCAGTACTTC.